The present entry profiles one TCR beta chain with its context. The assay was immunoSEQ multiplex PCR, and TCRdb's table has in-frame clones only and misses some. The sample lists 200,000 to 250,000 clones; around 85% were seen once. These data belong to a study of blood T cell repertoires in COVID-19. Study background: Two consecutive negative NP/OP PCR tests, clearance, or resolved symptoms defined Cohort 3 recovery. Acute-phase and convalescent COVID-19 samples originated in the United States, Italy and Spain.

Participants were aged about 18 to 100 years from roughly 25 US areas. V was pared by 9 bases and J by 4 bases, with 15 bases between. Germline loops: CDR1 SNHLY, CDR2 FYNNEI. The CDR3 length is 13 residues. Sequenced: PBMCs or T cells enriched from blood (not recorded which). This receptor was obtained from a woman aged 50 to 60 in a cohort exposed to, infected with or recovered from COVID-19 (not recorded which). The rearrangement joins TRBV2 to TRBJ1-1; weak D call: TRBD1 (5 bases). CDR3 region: CARGGSGFTEAFF. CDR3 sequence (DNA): TGTGCCAGGGGGGGATCGGGTTTCACTGAAGCTTTCTTT.